This TCR beta chain was profiled in a study of blood T cells in healthy people across ages. A sample-barcoded 5' primer and a J-beta primer mix were used in a second PCR of roughly 7 to 11 cycles. From each sample, at least 3 million paired-end reads containing CDR3 were obtained. TCRdb redid the calling of the 5' RACE reads with MiXCR, one entry per CDR3 protein. Of some 1.5 million distinct CDR3 sequences in the sample, approximately 28% were seen once. Each donor had approximately 10 milliliters of peripheral blood drawn. There are a few counts of this clonotype. Antigen: not known. Study results and caveats: Percentage of naive T cells showed a strong correlation with TCR beta diversity.

CDR1 and CDR2 (germline): DFQATT, SNEGSKA (reference sequence). V was shortened by 6 bases and J by 1 base, with 12 bases between the two germline ends. The CDR3 extends over 13 amino acids. The specimen sequenced was blood. The rearrangement uses TRBV20-1 and TRBJ1-1, with D unresolved. This TCR derives from a woman aged 25-40 years in good health. For the CDR3, the DNA is TGCAGTGCCACATTCATGACGAACACTGAAGCTTTCTTT. This translates into CSATFMTNTEAFF.